The T cell receptor beta chain under discussion was sequenced for a study of cytomegalovirus exposure and HLA in healthy donors. General study results and limits: Later analysis identified 16,951 TCR beta sequences associated with HLA alleles, using a false discovery rate threshold of 0.05. Later genetic work tied a missense DCLRE1C variant to beta-chain V and J trimming. Of the V segments, some could not be distinguished, including TRBV6-2 and TRBV6-3, and were excluded. According to the study, some 160 TCR beta chains were cytomegalovirus-associated.

Primers: 60 Vbeta forward and 13 Jbeta reverse. Libraries were prepared by immunoSEQ multiplex PCR; TCRdb keeps only in-frame clonotypes and omits some of them. The sample records about 180,000 clones, over 80% being singletons. This CDR3 spans 13 amino acids. Trimming stripped 1 base from V and 5 bases from J, with 8 bases between. Per the germline V gene, CDR1 is SGHVS and CDR2 is FNYEAQ. Worth noting for this clone: No antigen is known for it.

V and J are TRBV7-6 and TRBJ1-1; D uncertain. Input material: PBMCs. The sequence came from a man in his forties or fifties in good health and CMV-seronegative. The CDR3 reads CASSLVSGTEAFF. The DNA of the CDR3 is TGTGCCAGCAGCTTAGTTTCCGGGACTGAAGCTTTCTTT.